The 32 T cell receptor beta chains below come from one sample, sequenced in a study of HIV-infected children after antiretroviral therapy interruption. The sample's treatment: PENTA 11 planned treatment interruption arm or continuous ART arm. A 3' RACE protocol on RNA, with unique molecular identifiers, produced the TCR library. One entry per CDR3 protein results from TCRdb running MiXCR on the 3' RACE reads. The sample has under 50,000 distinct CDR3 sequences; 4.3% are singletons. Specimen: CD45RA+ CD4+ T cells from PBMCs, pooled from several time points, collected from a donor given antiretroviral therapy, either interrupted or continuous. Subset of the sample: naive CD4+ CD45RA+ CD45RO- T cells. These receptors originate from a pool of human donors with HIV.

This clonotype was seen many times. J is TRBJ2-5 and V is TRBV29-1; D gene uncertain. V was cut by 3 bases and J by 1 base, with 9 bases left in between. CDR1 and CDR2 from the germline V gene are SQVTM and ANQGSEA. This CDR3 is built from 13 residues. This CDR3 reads CSVDKAGQETQYF. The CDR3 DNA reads TGCAGCGTTGACAAGGCAGGCCAAGAGACCCAGTACTTC.

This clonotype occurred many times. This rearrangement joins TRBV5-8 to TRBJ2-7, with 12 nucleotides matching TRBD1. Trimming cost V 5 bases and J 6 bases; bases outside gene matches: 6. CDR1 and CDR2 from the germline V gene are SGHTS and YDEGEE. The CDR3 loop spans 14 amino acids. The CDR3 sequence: CASSPRDRGREQYF. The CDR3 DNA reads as TGTGCCAGCAGTCCCAGGGACAGGGGGCGCGAGCAGTACTTC. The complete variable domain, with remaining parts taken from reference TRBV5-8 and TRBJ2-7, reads EAGVTQSPTHLIKTRGQQATLRCSPISGHTSVYWYQQALGLGLQFLLWYDEGEERNRGNFPPRFSGRQFPNYSSELNVNALELEDSALYLCASSPRDRGREQYFGPGTRLTVT.

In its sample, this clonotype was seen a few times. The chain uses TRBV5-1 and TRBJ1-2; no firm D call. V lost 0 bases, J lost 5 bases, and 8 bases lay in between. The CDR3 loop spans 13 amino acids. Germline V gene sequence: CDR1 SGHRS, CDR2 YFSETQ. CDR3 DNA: TGCGCCAGCAGCTTGGAACAGAGATATGGCTACACCTTC. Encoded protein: CASSLEQRYGYTF.

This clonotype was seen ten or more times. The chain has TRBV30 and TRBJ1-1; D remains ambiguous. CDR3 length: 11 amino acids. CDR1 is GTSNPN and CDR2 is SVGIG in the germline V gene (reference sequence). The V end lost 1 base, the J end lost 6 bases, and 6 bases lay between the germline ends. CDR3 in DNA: TGTGCCTGGAGTGGAGAGGCTGAAGCTTTCTTT. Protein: CAWSGEAEAFF.

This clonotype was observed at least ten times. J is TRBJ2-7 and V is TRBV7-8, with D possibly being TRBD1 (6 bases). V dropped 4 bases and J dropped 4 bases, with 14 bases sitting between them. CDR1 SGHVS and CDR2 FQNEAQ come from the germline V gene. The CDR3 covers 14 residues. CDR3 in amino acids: CASSSVEGVYEQYF. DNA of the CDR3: TGTGCCAGCAGCTCCGTAGAGGGGGTGTACGAGCAGTACTTC.

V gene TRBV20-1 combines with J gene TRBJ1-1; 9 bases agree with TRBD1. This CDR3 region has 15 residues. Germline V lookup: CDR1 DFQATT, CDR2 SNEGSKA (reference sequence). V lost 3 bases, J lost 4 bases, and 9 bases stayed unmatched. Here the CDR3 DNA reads TGCAGTGCTAGGCCCCGGGACAGGGCGGCCACTGAAGCTTTCTTT. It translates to CSARPRDRAATEAFF.

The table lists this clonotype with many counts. The CDR3 nucleotides read TGCAGCGTTGAACCAGGCAGGAGCACTGAAGCTTTCTTT. Translating gives CSVEPGRSTEAFF. J is TRBJ1-1 and V is TRBV29-1; D gene ambiguous. The V gene lost 2 bases and the J gene lost 4 bases, with 11 bases spanning the gap. This CDR3 spans 13 amino acids. The germline gives CDR1 SQVTM, CDR2 ANQGSEA.

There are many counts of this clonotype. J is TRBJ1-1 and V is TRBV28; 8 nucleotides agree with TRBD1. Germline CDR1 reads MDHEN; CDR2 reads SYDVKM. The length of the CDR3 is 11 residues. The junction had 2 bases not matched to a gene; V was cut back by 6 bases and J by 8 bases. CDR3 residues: CASRTGGEAFF. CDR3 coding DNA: TGTGCCAGCAGAACAGGGGGGGAAGCTTTCTTT.

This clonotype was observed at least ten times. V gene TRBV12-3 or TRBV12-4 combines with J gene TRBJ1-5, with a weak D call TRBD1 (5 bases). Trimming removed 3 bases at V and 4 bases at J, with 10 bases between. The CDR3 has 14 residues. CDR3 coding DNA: TGTGCCAGCAGTTTTGGGGGGAGTAATCAGCCCCAGCATTTT. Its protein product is CASSFGGSNQPQHF.

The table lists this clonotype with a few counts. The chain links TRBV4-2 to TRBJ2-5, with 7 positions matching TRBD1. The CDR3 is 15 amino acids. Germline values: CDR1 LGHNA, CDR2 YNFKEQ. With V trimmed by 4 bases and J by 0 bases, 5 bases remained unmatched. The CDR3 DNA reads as TGTGCCAGCAGCCGTACCGGGACAGACCAAGAGACCCAGTACTTC. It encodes CASSRTGTDQETQYF.

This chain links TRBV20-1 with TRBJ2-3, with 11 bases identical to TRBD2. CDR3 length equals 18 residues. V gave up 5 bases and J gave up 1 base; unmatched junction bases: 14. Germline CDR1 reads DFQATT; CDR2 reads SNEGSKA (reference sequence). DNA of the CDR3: TGCAGTGCTTCCTATACCGGGACTAGCGGATTGGGCACAGATACGCAGTATTTT. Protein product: CSASYTGTSGLGTDTQYF.

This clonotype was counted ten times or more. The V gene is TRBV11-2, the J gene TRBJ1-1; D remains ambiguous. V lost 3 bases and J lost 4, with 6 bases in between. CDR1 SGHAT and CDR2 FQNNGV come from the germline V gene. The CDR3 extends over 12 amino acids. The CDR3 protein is CASSFSITEAFF. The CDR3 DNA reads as TGTGCCAGCAGCTTCAGTATCACTGAAGCTTTCTTT.

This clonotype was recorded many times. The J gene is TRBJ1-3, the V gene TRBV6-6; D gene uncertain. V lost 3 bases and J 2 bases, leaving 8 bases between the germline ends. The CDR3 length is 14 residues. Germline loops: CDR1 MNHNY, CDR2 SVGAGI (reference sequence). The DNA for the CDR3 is TGTGCCAGCAGTTATCGGGAAGCTGGAAACACCATATATTTT. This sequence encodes CASSYREAGNTIYF.

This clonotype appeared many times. The CDR3 nucleotides read TGCAGTGCCCCGTCGGGGGGCATTAGGAATGAGCAGTTCTTC. The encoded protein is CSAPSGGIRNEQFF. The chain recombines TRBV20-1 with TRBJ2-1; maybe TRBD2 (7 bases). V lost 6 bases to trimming and J lost 7 bases, with 19 bases between them. The CDR3 sequence is 14 residues long. Germline loops: CDR1 DFQATT, CDR2 SNEGSKA (reference sequence).

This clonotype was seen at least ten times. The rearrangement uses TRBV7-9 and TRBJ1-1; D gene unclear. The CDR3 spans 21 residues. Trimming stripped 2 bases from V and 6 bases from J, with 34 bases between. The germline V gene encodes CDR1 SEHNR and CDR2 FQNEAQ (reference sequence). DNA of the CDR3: TGTGCCAGCAGCTTACGTTACCAGCGTGAACTGGAGGTAGTAGAACGAGCTGAAGCTTTCTTT. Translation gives CASSLRYQRELEVVERAEAFF.

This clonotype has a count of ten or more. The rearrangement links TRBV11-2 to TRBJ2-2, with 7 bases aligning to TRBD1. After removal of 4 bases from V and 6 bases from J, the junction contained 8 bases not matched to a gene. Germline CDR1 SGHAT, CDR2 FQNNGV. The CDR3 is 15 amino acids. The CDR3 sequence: CASSSYRGRAGELFF. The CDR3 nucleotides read TGTGCCAGCAGCTCTTACAGGGGACGTGCCGGGGAGCTGTTTTTT. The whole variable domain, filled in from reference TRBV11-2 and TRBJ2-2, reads EAGVAQSPRYKIIEKRQSVAFWCNPISGHATLYWYQQILGQGPKLLIQFQNNGVVDDSQLPKDRFSAERLKGVDSTLKIQPAKLEDSAVYLCASSSYRGRAGELFFGEGSRLTVL.

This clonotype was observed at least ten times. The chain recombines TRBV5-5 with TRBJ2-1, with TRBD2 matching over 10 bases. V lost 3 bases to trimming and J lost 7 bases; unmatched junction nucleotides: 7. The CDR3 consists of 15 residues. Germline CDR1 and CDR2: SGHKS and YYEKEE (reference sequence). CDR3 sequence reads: CASSSLSGGINEQFF. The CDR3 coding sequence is TGTGCCAGCAGCTCCCTTAGCGGGGGGATAAATGAGCAGTTCTTC.

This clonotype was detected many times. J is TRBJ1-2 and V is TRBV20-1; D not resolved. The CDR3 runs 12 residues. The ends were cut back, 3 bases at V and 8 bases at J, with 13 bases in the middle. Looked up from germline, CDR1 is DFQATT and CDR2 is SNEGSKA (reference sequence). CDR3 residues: CSARGKWEGYTF. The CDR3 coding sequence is TGCAGTGCTAGGGGGAAGTGGGAGGGCTACACCTTC.

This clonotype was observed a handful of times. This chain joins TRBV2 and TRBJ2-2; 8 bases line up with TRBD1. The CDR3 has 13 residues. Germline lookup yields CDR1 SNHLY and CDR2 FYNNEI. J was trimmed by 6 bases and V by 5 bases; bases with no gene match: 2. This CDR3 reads CASSLQGAGELFF. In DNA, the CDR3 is TGTGCCAGCAGTTTACAGGGGGCCGGGGAGCTGTTTTTT.

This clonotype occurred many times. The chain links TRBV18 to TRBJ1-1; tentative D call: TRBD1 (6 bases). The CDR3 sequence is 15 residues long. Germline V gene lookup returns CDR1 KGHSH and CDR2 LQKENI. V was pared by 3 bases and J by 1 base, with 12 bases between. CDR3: CASSPQGIGNTEAFF. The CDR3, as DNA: TGTGCCAGCTCACCTCAGGGGATTGGGAACACTGAAGCTTTCTTT.

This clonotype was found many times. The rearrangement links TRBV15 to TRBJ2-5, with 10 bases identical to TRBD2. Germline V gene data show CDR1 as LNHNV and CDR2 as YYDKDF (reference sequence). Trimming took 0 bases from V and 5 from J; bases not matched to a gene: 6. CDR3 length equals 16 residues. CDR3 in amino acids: CATSREKASGGETQYF. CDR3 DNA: TGTGCCACCAGCAGAGAAAAGGCTAGCGGGGGTGAGACCCAGTACTTC.

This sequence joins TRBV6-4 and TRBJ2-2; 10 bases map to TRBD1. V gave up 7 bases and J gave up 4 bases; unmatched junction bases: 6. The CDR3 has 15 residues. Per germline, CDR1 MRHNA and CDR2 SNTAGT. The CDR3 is CASKAWTGGTGELFF. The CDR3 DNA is TGTGCCAGCAAAGCCTGGACAGGGGGCACCGGGGAGCTGTTTTTT.

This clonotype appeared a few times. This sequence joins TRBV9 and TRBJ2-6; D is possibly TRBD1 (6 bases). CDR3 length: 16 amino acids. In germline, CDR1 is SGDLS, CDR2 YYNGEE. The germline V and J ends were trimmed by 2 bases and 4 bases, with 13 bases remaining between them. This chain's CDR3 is CASSVDPGVGANVLTF. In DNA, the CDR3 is TGTGCCAGCAGCGTCGATCCAGGGGTCGGGGCCAACGTCCTGACTTTC.

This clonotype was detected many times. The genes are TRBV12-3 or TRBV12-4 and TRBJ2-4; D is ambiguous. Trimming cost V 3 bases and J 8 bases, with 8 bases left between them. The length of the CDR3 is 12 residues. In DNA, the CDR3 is TGTGCCAGCAGTTTCGGGCTGGACATTCAGTACTTC. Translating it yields CASSFGLDIQYF.

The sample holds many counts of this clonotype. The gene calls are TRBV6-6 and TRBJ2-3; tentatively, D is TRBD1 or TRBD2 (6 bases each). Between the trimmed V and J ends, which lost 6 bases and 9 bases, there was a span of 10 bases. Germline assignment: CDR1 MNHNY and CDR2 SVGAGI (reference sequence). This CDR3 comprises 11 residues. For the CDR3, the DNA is TGTGCCAGCAGCCCCGGGGGCACGCAGTATTTT. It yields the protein CASSPGGTQYF.

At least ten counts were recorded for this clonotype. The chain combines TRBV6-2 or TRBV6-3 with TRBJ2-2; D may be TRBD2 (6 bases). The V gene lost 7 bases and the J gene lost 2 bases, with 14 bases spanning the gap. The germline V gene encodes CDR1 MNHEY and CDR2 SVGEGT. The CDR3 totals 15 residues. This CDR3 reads CASKSGTPNTGELFF. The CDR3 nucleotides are TGTGCCAGCAAATCCGGGACTCCTAACACCGGGGAGCTGTTTTTT.

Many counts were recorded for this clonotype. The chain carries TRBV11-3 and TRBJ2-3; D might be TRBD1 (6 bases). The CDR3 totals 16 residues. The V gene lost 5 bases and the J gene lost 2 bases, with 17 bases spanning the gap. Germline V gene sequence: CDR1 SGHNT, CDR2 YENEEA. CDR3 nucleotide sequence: TGTGCCAGCAGCCGGACAGTTTCGGTGCACACAGATACGCAGTATTTT. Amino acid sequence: CASSRTVSVHTDTQYF.

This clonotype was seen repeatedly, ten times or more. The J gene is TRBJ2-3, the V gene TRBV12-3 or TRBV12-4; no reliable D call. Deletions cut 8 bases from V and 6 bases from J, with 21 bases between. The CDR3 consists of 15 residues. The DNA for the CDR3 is TGTGCCAGCGCCATTTCCACCCCAAGTAGGGATACGCAGTATTTT. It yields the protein CASAISTPSRDTQYF.

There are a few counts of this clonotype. The CDR3 is CASSLGFSYEQYF. The CDR3 coding sequence is TGTGCCAGCAGCCTAGGTTTCTCCTACGAGCAGTACTTC. The V call is TRBV3-1, the J call TRBJ2-7; D remains ambiguous. Germline lookup yields CDR1 LGHDT and CDR2 YNNKEL (reference sequence). The CDR3 spans 13 residues. V shed 4 bases and J shed 0 bases, with 7 bases lying between them.

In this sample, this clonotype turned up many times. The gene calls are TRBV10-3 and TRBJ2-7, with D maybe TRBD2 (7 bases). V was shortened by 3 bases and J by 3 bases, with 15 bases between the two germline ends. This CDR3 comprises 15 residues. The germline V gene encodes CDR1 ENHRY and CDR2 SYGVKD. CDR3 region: CAISDSGGHFYEQYF. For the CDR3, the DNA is TGTGCCATCAGTGATTCCGGGGGGCACTTCTACGAGCAGTACTTC.

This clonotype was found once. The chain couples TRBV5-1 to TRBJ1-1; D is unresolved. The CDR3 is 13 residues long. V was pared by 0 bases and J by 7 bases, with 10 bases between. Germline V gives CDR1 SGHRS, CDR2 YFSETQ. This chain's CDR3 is CASSLATPGEAFF. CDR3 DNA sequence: TGCGCCAGCAGCTTGGCCACCCCCGGTGAAGCTTTCTTT.

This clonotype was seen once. CDR3 amino acids: CSAAPWGQPNSPLHF. As DNA, the CDR3 is TGCAGTGCGGCTCCGTGGGGACAGCCTAATTCACCCCTCCACTTT. V gene TRBV20-1 combines with J gene TRBJ1-6; TRBD1 agrees at 7 bases. The CDR3 loop spans 15 amino acids. CDR1 and CDR2 from the germline V gene are DFQATT and SNEGSKA (reference sequence). Unmatched junction bases numbered 11, after V lost 6 bases and J lost 6 bases.